This T cell receptor beta chain comes out of a study of CD8 T cells in ankylosing spondylitis. General study findings and limits: What seemed typical of ankylosing spondylitis blood was a TCR beta motif built from under 10 highly homologous variants. In peripheral blood, disease-linked CD8+ clones occurred at relatively low frequencies.

About this clonotype itself: What it binds is not known.

Libraries for TCR beta were made by quantitative 5'-RACE with molecular barcodes. TCRdb re-analysed the 5' RACE reads in MiXCR, keeping a single row per CDR3 protein. The table shows some 330,000 distinct CDR3 sequences, with 7% to 9% occurring only once. This CDR3 comprises 14 residues. V was trimmed by 5 bases and J by 2 bases, leaving 12 bases between them. Source material: blood, either unsorted or a sorted T cell fraction (not recorded which). This receptor was taken from a male donor with ankylosing spondylitis. The chain recombines TRBV12-3 or TRBV12-4 with TRBJ2-5; D could derive from TRBD1 or TRBD2 (5 bases each). The CDR3 coding sequence is TGTGCCAGCAGTCTCCGACAGCGGCAAGAGACCCAGTACTTC. Residues: CASSLRQRQETQYF.